The 30 T cell receptor beta chains reported below all come from one sample, sequenced in a study of T cells in localized non-small cell lung cancer. The repertoire was sequenced with immunoSEQ multiplex PCR; TCRdb's copy has only in-frame clones and lacks some. This sample carries 15,000 to 25,000 clones, about 80% of them seen once, and the ten largest clones take about 4.7%. The sample consisted of peripheral blood, taken before any cancer treatment. The receptors stem from a man aged 35-69 years with stage I lung adenocarcinoma.

The V gene is TRBV7-9, the J gene TRBJ2-1; D could derive from TRBD1 or TRBD2 (5 bases each). V gave up 3 bases and J gave up 6 bases, with 18 bases separating them. This CDR3 is built from 16 residues. The V gene's germline CDR1 is SEHNR and CDR2 FQNEAQ (reference sequence). Here the CDR3 DNA reads TGTGCCAGCAGCTTCAAGGGGATCGGGGAGATCAATGAGCAGTTCTTC. Amino acid sequence: CASSFKGIGEINEQFF.

The chain joins TRBV7-8 to TRBJ2-7, with no clear D. Between the trimmed V and J ends, which lost 3 bases and 4 bases, there was a span of 7 bases. The CDR3 is 12 residues long. In germline, CDR1 is SGHVS, CDR2 FQNEAQ. DNA for the CDR3: TGTGCCAGCAGCTTTCCCCTGTACGAGCAGTACTTC. It encodes CASSFPLYEQYF.

The V and J genes are TRBV30 and TRBJ2-1; D unresolved. V was cut by 2 bases and J by 2 bases, with 13 bases left in between. CDR3 size: 15 residues. Germline V gene data show CDR1 as GTSNPN and CDR2 as SVGIG (reference sequence). Here the CDR3 reads CAWSLSRSPYNEQFF. In nucleotides, the CDR3 is TGTGCCTGGAGTTTATCTAGGTCCCCCTACAATGAGCAGTTCTTC. Full variable domain (rest looked up from reference TRBV30 and TRBJ2-1): SQTIHQWPATLVQPVGSPLSLECTVEGTSNPNLYWYRQAAGRGLQLLFYSVGIGQISSEVPQNLSASRPQDRQFILSSKKLLLSDSGFYLCAWSLSRSPYNEQFFGPGTRLTVL.

The rearrangement uses TRBV28 and TRBJ1-2, with a weak D call TRBD1 (5 bases). The germline V gene encodes CDR1 MDHEN and CDR2 SYDVKM. The CDR3 has 13 amino acids. Trimming left V 3 bases short and J 4 bases short, with 9 bases between. Written as DNA, the CDR3 is TGTGCCAGCAGTTTGGACAACGCCTATGGCTACACCTTC. This sequence encodes CASSLDNAYGYTF.

V gene TRBV5-1 combines with J gene TRBJ2-2; 11 bases are shared with TRBD2. The CDR3 has 15 residues. Per germline, CDR1 SGHRS and CDR2 YFSETQ. V shed 9 bases, J shed 4 bases, and the junction held 8 bases outside the gene matches. This CDR3 is CATGGGLAATGELFF. CDR3 in DNA: TGCGCCACCGGAGGGGGACTAGCGGCCACCGGGGAGCTGTTTTTT.

The chain couples TRBV7-3 to TRBJ2-1, with no clear D. V was cut by 2 bases and J by 2 bases, with 10 bases left in between. CDR1 is SGHTA, CDR2 FQGTGA, per germline. The CDR3 totals 15 residues. CDR3 sequence reads: CASSLAVMAYNEQFF. In DNA form, the CDR3 reads TGTGCCAGCAGCTTAGCGGTAATGGCCTACAATGAGCAGTTCTTC.

The J gene is TRBJ1-2, the V gene TRBV29-1, with TRBD1 matching over 8 bases. V lost 6 bases and J lost 6; bases outside the gene matches: 21. Looked up from germline, CDR1 is SQVTM and CDR2 is ANQGSEA. The CDR3 covers 17 residues. The CDR3 protein is CSVTGGDRRKNENGYTF. The CDR3 DNA reads as TGCAGCGTCACGGGGGGGGACAGGAGGAAGAATGAAAATGGCTACACCTTC.

V usage is TRBV19 and J usage is TRBJ2-5; 10 nucleotides line up with TRBD1. Germline V gene lookup returns CDR1 LNHDA and CDR2 SQIVND (reference sequence). J gave up 1 base and V 10 bases, and 6 bases lay outside the gene matches. The CDR3 contains 14 residues. The CDR3 DNA reads TGTGCCACCCAGGGACAGGGGCGCCAAGAGACCCAGTACTTC. Encoded protein: CATQGQGRQETQYF.

V and J are TRBV7-9 and TRBJ2-6; the D call may be TRBD1 or TRBD2 (6 bases each). V lost 5 bases and J lost 17, with 16 bases in between. Looked up from germline, CDR1 is SEHNR and CDR2 is FQNEAQ (reference sequence). The CDR3 sequence is 12 residues long. CDR3 sequence reads: CASSRGLRDMTF. CDR3 nucleotides: TGTGCCAGCAGCAGGGGACTGAGGGACATGACTTTC.

The chain has TRBV27 and TRBJ2-5; perhaps TRBD2 as D (5 bases). Germline CDR1 and CDR2: MNHEY and SMNVEV (reference sequence). The CDR3 is 11 amino acids. Trimming took off 10 bases at V and 4 bases at J, with 10 bases between the two ends. CDR3 sequence (DNA): TGTGCCACTACACGGGGAGAGACCCAGTACTTC. Its translation: CATTRGETQYF.

The chain carries TRBV6-5 and TRBJ1-4; no clear D gene. CDR3 size: 15 residues. Trimming cost V 0 bases and J 3 bases, with 8 bases left between them. Germline CDR1 MNHEY, CDR2 SVGAGI. The CDR3 nucleotides are TGTGCCAGCAGTTACTCCCCCGGGGCTAATGAAAAACTGTTTTTT. This translates into CASSYSPGANEKLFF.

The chain carries TRBV4-2 and TRBJ2-6; a weak D match, TRBD1 (7 bases). The CDR3 spans 20 residues. Germline V CDR1 and CDR2: LGHNA, YNFKEQ. The V and J ends lost 0 bases and 2 bases respectively, with 20 bases between them. CDR3 sequence (DNA): TGTGCCAGCAGCCAAGAATGGGCAGGGGGGCATTCTACTGGGGCCAACGTCCTGACTTTC. This sequence encodes CASSQEWAGGHSTGANVLTF.

Remarks on this clone: The junction departs from the called germline gene at one end, perhaps through a read error. The chain is built from TRBV4-1 and TRBJ1-2, with D unresolved. Per germline, CDR1 MGHRA and CDR2 YSYEKL. The CDR3 runs 11 residues. The CDR3: CASSPGDGYTF. The CDR3 bases are TGTGCCAGCAGCCCCGGGGATGGCTACACCTTC.

The chain recombines TRBV7-3 with TRBJ2-7; TRBD2 is a possible D gene (5 bases). The CDR3 totals 17 residues. The germline V gene encodes CDR1 SGHTA and CDR2 FQGTGA. The ends were cut back, 2 bases at V and 2 bases at J, with 19 bases in the middle. In DNA, the CDR3 is TGTGCCAGCAGCTTAGGGGAGAACAGATTAGTCCCCTACGAGCAGTACTTC. Protein product: CASSLGENRLVPYEQYF.

The rearrangement links TRBV27 to TRBJ2-1, with D possibly being TRBD2 (5 bases). The V gene's germline CDR1 is MNHEY and CDR2 SMNVEV (reference sequence). Trimming removed 0 bases from V and 2 bases from J, with 8 bases in between. The CDR3 loop spans 15 amino acids. CDR3 sequence reads: CASSLSTGTYNEQFF. DNA for the CDR3: TGTGCCAGCAGTTTATCTACGGGGACCTACAATGAGCAGTTCTTC.

The gene calls are TRBV19 and TRBJ2-7, with D possibly matching TRBD2 (5 bases). The germline V gene has CDR1 LNHDA and CDR2 SQIVND (reference sequence). The CDR3 spans 14 residues. V was trimmed by 10 bases and J by 0 bases, leaving 16 bases between them. The CDR3 loop is CATRLDGSSYEQYF. CDR3 DNA: TGTGCCACTCGGCTCGATGGGAGCTCCTACGAGCAGTACTTC. Full variable domain (outside the CDR3, taken from reference TRBV19 and TRBJ2-7): DGGITQSPKYLFRKEGQNVTLSCEQNLNHDAMYWYRQDPGQGLRLIYYSQIVNDFQKGDIAEGYSVSREKKESFPLTVTSAQKNPTAFYLCATRLDGSSYEQYFGPGTRLTVT.

The V gene is TRBV5-4, the J gene TRBJ2-1, with TRBD1 as a possible D gene (5 bases). The CDR3 totals 16 residues. V lost 4 bases, J lost 0 bases, and 14 bases lay in between. CDR1 is SGHNT and CDR2 is YYREEE in the germline V gene (reference sequence). CDR3 protein: CASSRTSGYSYNEQFF. The CDR3 coding sequence is TGTGCCAGCAGCAGGACATCGGGTTACTCCTACAATGAGCAGTTCTTC.

The gene calls are TRBV28 and TRBJ2-1; D gene unclear. The CDR3 has 14 residues. The germline V gene encodes CDR1 MDHEN and CDR2 SYDVKM. The ends were cut back, 3 bases at V and 2 bases at J, with 8 bases in the middle. The CDR3 DNA follows: TGTGCCAGCAGTTTCCGTGGGCCCTACAATGAGCAGTTCTTC. Its translation: CASSFRGPYNEQFF.

The V call is TRBV5-8, the J call TRBJ1-1, with unresolved D. Trimming cost V 2 bases and J 0 bases, with 11 bases left between them. Germline V gene data show CDR1 as SGHTS and CDR2 as YDEGEE. The CDR3 covers 15 residues. The CDR3 sequence is CASSFYSGMNTEAFF. The CDR3 nucleotides are TGTGCCAGCAGCTTTTATTCGGGAATGAACACTGAAGCTTTCTTT. The complete variable domain, with remaining parts taken from reference TRBV5-8 and TRBJ1-1, reads EAGVTQSPTHLIKTRGQQATLRCSPISGHTSVYWYQQALGLGLQFLLWYDEGEERNRGNFPPRFSGRQFPNYSSELNVNALELEDSALYLCASSFYSGMNTEAFFGQGTRLTVV.

As DNA, the CDR3 is TGTGCCAGCAGAGGCGGGGTGAACACCGGGGAGCTGTTTTTT. This encodes CASRGGVNTGELFF. The chain carries TRBV7-3 and TRBJ2-2, with D possibly being TRBD2 (6 bases). Germline V gives CDR1 SGHTA, CDR2 FQGTGA. This CDR3 comprises 14 residues. Trimming stripped 6 bases from V and 1 base from J, with 9 bases between.

This chain links TRBV5-1 with TRBJ2-7, with 10 nucleotides matching TRBD1. This CDR3 region has 14 residues. Germline V gene sequence: CDR1 SGHRS, CDR2 YFSETQ. The V segment lost 6 bases and the J segment 6 bases; nucleotides outside the gene matches: 9. In nucleotides, the CDR3 is TGCGCCAGCACACACGGGACAGGGGTTGGCGAGCAGTACTTC. Translation: CASTHGTGVGEQYF.

V and J are TRBV6-6 and TRBJ2-1, with D possibly TRBD1 on 5 matching bases. From germline, CDR1 is MNHNY and CDR2 SVGAGI (reference sequence). The CDR3 length is 15 residues. Trimming shortened V by 2 bases and J by 4 bases, and 12 bases separated the two germline ends. CDR3 nucleotide sequence: TGTGCCAGCAGTTACGTGATTCAGGGTTACAATGAGCAGTTCTTC. This translates into CASSYVIQGYNEQFF.

The V gene is TRBV30, the J gene TRBJ2-7; TRBD2 matches 10 bases. The CDR3 runs to 15 residues. The germline CDR1 and CDR2 sequences are GTSNPN and SVGIG (reference sequence). V was pared by 1 base and J by 5 bases, with 8 bases of the junction left unmatched. The DNA for the CDR3 is TGTGCCTGGAGTGCCCCGGGACTAGCGATCCACGAGCAGTACTTC. This encodes CAWSAPGLAIHEQYF. The full variable domain, with the rest looked up from reference TRBV30 and TRBJ2-7, is SQTIHQWPATLVQPVGSPLSLECTVEGTSNPNLYWYRQAAGRGLQLLFYSVGIGQISSEVPQNLSASRPQDRQFILSSKKLLLSDSGFYLCAWSAPGLAIHEQYFGPGTRLTVT.

The chain recombines TRBV7-2 with TRBJ2-7; D assignment may be TRBD1 or TRBD2 (5 bases each). The germline CDR1 and CDR2 sequences are SGHTA and FQGNSA. Trimming pared 3 bases from V and 7 bases from J, leaving 16 bases between. This CDR3 has 14 amino acids. The CDR3 here is CASSFGGDPREQYF. The CDR3 coding sequence is TGTGCCAGCAGCTTTGGGGGAGACCCCCGGGAGCAGTACTTC.

The chain joins TRBV30 to TRBJ1-2, with D perhaps TRBD1 (6 bases). Germline loops: CDR1 GTSNPN, CDR2 SVGIG (reference sequence). This CDR3 contains 13 residues. V was trimmed by 4 bases and J by 3 bases, leaving 12 bases between them. The CDR3 sequence is CAWKIPGDYGYTF. The CDR3 region has the DNA TGTGCCTGGAAGATTCCAGGGGACTATGGCTACACCTTC.

This clone was recorded only once. V gene TRBV28 combines with J gene TRBJ2-7, with a possible D match to TRBD1 (7 bases). CDR3 size: 14 residues. The germline V gene has CDR1 MDHEN and CDR2 SYDVKM. Trimming took 6 bases from V and 3 from J, leaving 15 bases between them. The chain's CDR3 is CASSPGQEGYEQYF. CDR3 DNA: TGTGCCAGCAGCCCCGGACAGGAGGGCTACGAGCAGTACTTC.

In this sample, this clone turned up a few times. The genes are TRBV4-2 and TRBJ2-1, with D unclear. Trimming pared 0 bases from V and 0 bases from J, leaving 6 bases between. The germline CDR1 and CDR2 sequences are LGHNA and YNFKEQ. CDR3 length: 15 amino acids. The CDR3 region is CASSQDSSSYNEQFF. The CDR3 DNA reads as TGTGCCAGCAGCCAAGACTCCAGCTCCTACAATGAGCAGTTCTTC.

The gene calls are TRBV7-8 and TRBJ2-5; 9 nucleotides align to TRBD1. Germline-derived CDR1 and CDR2 are SGHVS and FQNEAQ. The CDR3 spans 18 residues. The trim removed 4 bases at V and 7 bases at J, leaving 19 bases unmatched. CDR3 protein: CASSSLPGQGTERGTQYF. The CDR3 bases are TGTGCCAGCAGCTCACTCCCGGGACAGGGCACCGAGAGGGGGACCCAGTACTTC.

The V and J genes are TRBV11-2 and TRBJ1-1, with D unclear. Trimming took off 0 bases at V and 1 base at J, with 9 bases between the two ends. Germline V CDR1 and CDR2: SGHAT, FQNNGV. This CDR3 has 15 amino acids. The CDR3 region is CASSLDPGSNTEAFF. DNA for the CDR3: TGTGCCAGCAGCTTAGACCCAGGCTCGAACACTGAAGCTTTCTTT.

The chain is built from TRBV10-2 and TRBJ2-5, with TRBD2 matching over 11 bases. Trimming took 3 bases from V and 8 from J; bases not matched to a gene: 5. The CDR3 is made up of 14 amino acids. Germline lookup yields CDR1 WSHSY and CDR2 SAAADI. CDR3 DNA sequence: TGCGCCAGCAGTGATTCTAGCGGGAGGAACACCCAGTACTTC. It codes for CASSDSSGRNTQYF.